Listed below are T cell receptor beta chains from one sample, sequenced in a study of regulatory T cells in long-lasting Graves disease. Using its own MiXCR run on the multiplex PCR reads, TCRdb lists one record per CDR3 protein. The sample includes roughly 510,000 distinct CDR3 sequences, about 15% of them seen just once. This sample was shared with a second study, whose subject was T cells in Graves' hyperthyroidism and ophthalmopathy.

The sequencing used peripheral blood mononuclear cells (PBMCs), collected at new diagnosis, from a patient treated with antithyroid drugs. Receptors were obtained from a man between 18 and 29 years old with Graves disease. The CDR3 runs from the conserved cysteine through the conserved F or W. D genes are given only for firm matches. A row's size may be missing; if present it is once, few, many or a size class.

v_gene	d_gene	j_gene	abundance	CDR3aa	CDR3nt
TRBV19	TRBD2	TRBJ2-7	-	CASSSTSGSLNEQYF	TGTGCCAGTAGCTCCACTAGCGGGAGTCTAAACGAGCAGTACTTC
TRBV3-1	-	TRBJ2-7	many	CASSRARDGSYEQYF	TGTGCCAGCAGTCGAGCGCGGGACGGCTCCTACGAGCAGTACTTC
TRBV5-1	TRBD1	TRBJ1-3	few	CASGQDSGNTIYF	TGCGCCAGCGGACAGGACTCTGGAAACACCATATATTTT
TRBV12-3/TRBV12-4	TRBD2	TRBJ2-3	many	CASSFEGLAGGGTDTQYF	TGTGCCAGCAGTTTCGAGGGACTAGCGGGTGGCGGCACAGATACGCAGTATTTT
TRBV10-1	-	TRBJ2-3	many	CASSETLLGTDTQYF	TGCGCCAGCAGTGAGACATTACTAGGCACAGATACGCAGTATTTT
TRBV28	-	TRBJ1-2	few	CASSLYTGRSYGYTF	TGTGCCAGCAGTTTATATACAGGGAGGAGCTATGGCTACACCTTC
TRBV30	-	TRBJ1-2	few	CAWSVGGRGYGYTF	TGTGCCTGGAGTGTAGGAGGACGGGGCTATGGCTACACCTTC
TRBV20-1	TRBD2	TRBJ2-3	many	CSASPTSGNPDTQYF	TGCAGTGCTAGCCCGACTAGCGGGAACCCAGATACGCAGTATTTT
TRBV9	TRBD2	TRBJ2-3	-	CASSVGASGLGDTQYF	TGTGCCAGCAGCGTAGGGGCTAGCGGGCTGGGTGATACGCAGTATTTT
TRBV5-1	-	TRBJ2-1	many	CASSPAAADEQFF	TGCGCCAGCAGCCCGGCCGCGGCGGATGAGCAGTTCTTC
TRBV4-2	TRBD2	TRBJ2-1	-	CASSQGRSGRPYEQFF	TGTGCCAGCAGCCAGGGACGTAGCGGGAGGCCCTATGAGCAGTTCTTC
TRBV6-1	TRBD2	TRBJ2-7	many	CASSVHASGSNEQYF	TGTGCCAGCAGTGTTCATGCTAGCGGGAGCAACGAGCAGTACTTC
TRBV12-3/TRBV12-4	TRBD1	TRBJ1-5	few	CASSYGQGAGQPQHF	TGTGCCAGCAGCTACGGACAGGGGGCCGGTCAGCCCCAGCATTTT
TRBV9	TRBD2	TRBJ2-1	-	CASSARGLSAGDYNEQFF	TGTGCCAGCAGCGCCCGGGGGTTGTCAGCGGGAGATTACAATGAGCAGTTCTTC
TRBV10-3	-	TRBJ2-7	-	CAISLEGYEQYF	TGTGCCATCAGCCTTGAGGGCTACGAGCAGTACTTC
TRBV15	TRBD2	TRBJ2-1	-	CATSTSGSYNEQFF	TGTGCCACTTCGACTAGCGGGTCCTACAATGAGCAGTTCTTC
TRBV28	-	TRBJ2-1	many	CASSVVYEQFF	TGTGCCAGCAGTGTAGTATATGAGCAGTTCTTC
TRBV20-1	TRBD2	TRBJ2-2	-	CSALPGLAGYPNTGELFF	TGCAGTGCCTTACCGGGACTAGCGGGATACCCGAACACCGGGGAGCTGTTTTTT
TRBV7-9	-	TRBJ2-7	many	CASSPITGPTTTRSYEQYF	TGTGCCAGCAGCCCAATTACCGGCCCTACAACTACCCGCTCCTACGAGCAGTACTTC
TRBV6-1	-	TRBJ2-5	few	CASRGPALETQYF	TGTGCCAGCCGCGGGCCCGCCTTAGAGACCCAGTACTTC
TRBV11-2	TRBD1	TRBJ2-3	few	CASSPHPGQGAADTQYF	TGTGCCAGCAGCCCACACCCTGGACAGGGGGCAGCAGATACGCAGTATTTT
TRBV12-3/TRBV12-4	-	TRBJ1-6	many	CASSVGFFGSYNSPLHF	TGTGCCAGCAGTGTAGGGTTCTTTGGCTCCTATAATTCACCCCTCCACTTT
TRBV6-9	-	TRBJ1-2	few	CASSYEGGRGYTF	TGTGCCAGCAGTTACGAAGGGGGACGAGGCTACACCTTC
TRBV18	TRBD1	TRBJ2-7	-	CASSPSGTVLTYEQYF	TGTGCCAGCTCACCTAGTGGGACAGTCCTTACCTACGAGCAGTACTTC
TRBV10-2	-	TRBJ2-3	many	CASSAADTQYF	TGCGCCAGCAGTGCAGCAGATACGCAGTATTTT
TRBV20-1	-	TRBJ2-1	few	CSARDHGTRRYQFF	TGCAGTGCTAGAGATCATGGGACAAGGAGGTATCAGTTCTTC
TRBV12-3/TRBV12-4	-	TRBJ1-2	many	CASSLLPTGNYGYTF	TGTGCCAGCAGTTTATTGCCGACGGGTAACTATGGCTACACCTTC
TRBV20-1	TRBD2	TRBJ2-1	-	CSAISGTSRNEQFF	TGCAGTGCTATCTCCGGGACTAGCCGCAATGAGCAGTTCTTC
TRBV27	-	TRBJ1-1	many	CASSLRTLNTETFF	TGTGCCAGCAGTCTTAGGACACTAAACACTGAAACTTTCTTT
TRBV3-1	-	TRBJ2-3	many	CASSQDTGRTTGDTQYF	TGTGCCAGCAGCCAAGATACAGGGCGGACGACTGGAGATACGCAGTATTTT
TRBV6-9	-	TRBJ2-3	-	CASSYTRTRAAGTDTQYF	TGTGCCAGCAGTTACACGCGGACCAGAGCCGCTGGCACAGATACGCAGTATTTT
TRBV3-1	-	TRBJ2-3	-	CASSQTGRSTDTQYF	TGTGCCAGCAGCCAAACGGGAAGGAGCACAGATACGCAGTATTTT
TRBV30	TRBD2	TRBJ2-7	many	CAWSRSGSSYEQYF	TGTGCCTGGAGTCGCAGCGGGAGCTCCTACGAGCAGTACTTC
TRBV20-1	-	TRBJ2-5	-	CSARDPTRRQETQYF	TGCAGTGCTAGAGACCCGACTAGGCGGCAAGAGACCCAGTACTTC
TRBV20-1	TRBD1	TRBJ2-7	few	CSARDINRGRSYEQYF	TGCAGTGCTAGAGACATCAACAGGGGGCGCTCCTACGAGCAGTACTTC
TRBV20-1	TRBD2	TRBJ2-4	many	CSARVSSGAAYIQYF	TGCAGTGCTAGAGTGTCTAGCGGGGCCGCATACATTCAGTACTTC
TRBV19	-	TRBJ2-2	few	CASSRREGTGELFF	TGTGCCAGTAGTCGGAGGGAAGGCACCGGGGAGCTGTTTTTT
TRBV7-9	TRBD2	TRBJ2-3	few	CASSPPSGLNIDTQYF	TGTGCCAGCAGCCCGCCTAGCGGACTAAATATAGATACGCAGTATTTT
TRBV11-2	-	TRBJ2-5	many	CASSFLEGPETQYF	TGTGCCAGCAGCTTCCTAGAGGGACCAGAGACCCAGTACTTC
TRBV30	-	TRBJ1-6	many	CAWTPLPSAGSPLHF	TGTGCCTGGACCCCGCTCCCCAGCGCAGGGTCACCCCTCCACTTT
TRBV18	-	TRBJ2-5	many	CASSPRSREETQYF	TGTGCCAGCTCACCGAGGAGCAGAGAAGAGACCCAGTACTTC
TRBV5-1	-	TRBJ2-3	few	CASSLPTSDTQYF	TGCGCCAGCAGCCTCCCTACTTCAGATACGCAGTATTTT
TRBV6-5	TRBD1	TRBJ2-7	-	CASSYPGQAYEQYF	TGTGCCAGCAGTTACCCGGGACAGGCCTACGAGCAGTACTTC
TRBV20-1	TRBD1	TRBJ2-7	many	CSAHSDRPSEQYF	TGCAGTGCTCACTCGGACAGGCCATCCGAGCAGTACTTC
TRBV5-1	-	TRBJ2-1	few	CASSFSGSLSSYNEQFF	TGCGCCAGCAGCTTTTCAGGGTCACTAAGCTCCTACAATGAGCAGTTCTTC
TRBV6-1	TRBD1	TRBJ2-1	-	CASSEGGQGALNEQFF	TGTGCCAGCAGTGAAGGGGGACAGGGGGCGTTGAATGAGCAGTTCTTC
TRBV11-1	-	TRBJ2-1	once	CASSPPSNKQFF	TGTGCCAGCAGCCCCCCGAGTAATAAGCAGTTCTTC
TRBV2	-	TRBJ1-5	many	CASSVGRSSNQPQHF	TGTGCCAGCAGTGTGGGTCGCAGTAGCAATCAGCCCCAGCATTTT
TRBV30	TRBD2	TRBJ2-1	many	CAWSELARSTYNEQFF	TGTGCCTGGAGTGAACTAGCGCGGTCCACCTACAATGAGCAGTTCTTC